The entry below gives a single T cell receptor (beta chain) sequence along with its context. Its antigen remains unknown. The data belong to a study of cytomegalovirus exposure and HLA in healthy donors. General observations from the study: Previously analyzed data showed that most TCR beta V segments were productive at a frequency of about 90% or about 30%.

The CDR3 is 12 amino acids. The germline gives CDR1 SGDLS, CDR2 YYNGEE. V shed 3 bases and J shed 4 bases, with 7 bases lying between them. The PCR contained 60 Vbeta and 13 Jbeta primers. Only in-frame clones appear in the TCRdb table, and some are missing; sequencing was by immunoSEQ multiplex PCR. Of more than 110,000 clones listed, 70% were seen once; the top ten hold 1.5% to 2%. V and J are TRBV9 and TRBJ1-2; D ambiguous. Sequenced: PBMCs. This TCR was sampled from a woman aged 25-40 years in good health and CMV-seronegative. CDR3 loop: CASSAMAYGYTF. CDR3 nucleotides: TGTGCCAGCAGCGCCATGGCCTATGGCTACACCTTC.